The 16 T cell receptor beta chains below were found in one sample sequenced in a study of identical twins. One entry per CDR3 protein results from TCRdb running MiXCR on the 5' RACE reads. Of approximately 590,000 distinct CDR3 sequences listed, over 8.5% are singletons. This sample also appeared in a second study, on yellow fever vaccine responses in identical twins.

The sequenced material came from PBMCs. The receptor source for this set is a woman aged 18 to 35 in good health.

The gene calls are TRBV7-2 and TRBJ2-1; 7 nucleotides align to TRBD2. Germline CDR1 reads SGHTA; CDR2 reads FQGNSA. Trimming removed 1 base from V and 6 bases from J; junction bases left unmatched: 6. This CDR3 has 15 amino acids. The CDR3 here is CASSLVWGRVNEQFF. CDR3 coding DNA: TGTGCCAGCAGCTTAGTTTGGGGGAGGGTCAATGAGCAGTTCTTC.

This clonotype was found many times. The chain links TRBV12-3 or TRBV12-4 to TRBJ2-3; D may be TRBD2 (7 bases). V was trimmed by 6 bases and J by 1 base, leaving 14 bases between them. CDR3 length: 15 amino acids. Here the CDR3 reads CASSRGGRGTDTQYF. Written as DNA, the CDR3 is TGTGCCAGCAGCCGAGGGGGGAGGGGCACAGATACGCAGTATTTT.

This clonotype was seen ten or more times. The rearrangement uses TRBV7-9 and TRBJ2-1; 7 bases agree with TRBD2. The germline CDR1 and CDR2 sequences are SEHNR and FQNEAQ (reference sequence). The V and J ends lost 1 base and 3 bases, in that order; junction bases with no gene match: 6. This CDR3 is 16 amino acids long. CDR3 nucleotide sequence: TGTGCCAGCAGCTTAGACCCGGCTAGCGGCTACAATGAGCAGTTCTTC. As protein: CASSLDPASGYNEQFF.

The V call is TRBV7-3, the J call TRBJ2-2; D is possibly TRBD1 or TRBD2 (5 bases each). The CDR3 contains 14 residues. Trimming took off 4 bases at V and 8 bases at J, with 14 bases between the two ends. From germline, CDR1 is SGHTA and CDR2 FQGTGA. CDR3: CASSSRDPWGELFF. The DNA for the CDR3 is TGTGCCAGCAGCTCCAGGGACCCTTGGGGGGAGCTGTTTTTT.

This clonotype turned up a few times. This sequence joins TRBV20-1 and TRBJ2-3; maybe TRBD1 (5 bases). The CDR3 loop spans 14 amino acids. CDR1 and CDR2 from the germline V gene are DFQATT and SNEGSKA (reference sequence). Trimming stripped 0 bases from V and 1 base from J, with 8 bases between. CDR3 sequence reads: CSARDGRGTDTQYF. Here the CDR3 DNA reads TGCAGTGCTAGAGATGGCAGGGGCACAGATACGCAGTATTTT.

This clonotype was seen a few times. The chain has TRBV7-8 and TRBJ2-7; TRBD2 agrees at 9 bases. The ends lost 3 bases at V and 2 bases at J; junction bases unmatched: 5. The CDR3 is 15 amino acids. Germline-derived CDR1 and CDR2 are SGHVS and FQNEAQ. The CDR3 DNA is TGTGCCAGCAGCTTCCGACTAGCGGTTGCCTACGAGCAGTACTTC. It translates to CASSFRLAVAYEQYF.

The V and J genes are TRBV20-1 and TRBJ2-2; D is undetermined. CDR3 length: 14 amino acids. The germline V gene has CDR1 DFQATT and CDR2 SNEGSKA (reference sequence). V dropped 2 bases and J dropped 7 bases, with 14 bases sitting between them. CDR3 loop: CSARPGIGIGELFF. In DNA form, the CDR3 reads TGCAGTGCTAGACCTGGTATCGGCATCGGGGAGCTGTTTTTT.

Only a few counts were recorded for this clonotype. The CDR3 protein is CASSKVSPPFYPTASSGANVLTF. CDR3 nucleotides: TGTGCCAGCAGCAAAGTAAGCCCCCCGTTCTACCCGACAGCGAGCTCTGGGGCCAACGTCCTGACTTTC. The genes are TRBV21-1 and TRBJ2-6; the table's D call TRBD1 went unverified against the DNA. TRBV21-1 is described as a pseudogene. The CDR3 extends over 23 amino acids.

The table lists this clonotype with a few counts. CDR3 sequence (DNA): TGTGCCAGCAGTTATAGGACTAGCGGGAACTACGAGCAGTACTTC. This gives the protein CASSYRTSGNYEQYF. The chain combines TRBV12-3 or TRBV12-4 with TRBJ2-7; 12 bases are shared with TRBD2. Trimming removed 4 bases from V and 3 bases from J; junction bases left unmatched: 4. The CDR3 covers 15 residues.

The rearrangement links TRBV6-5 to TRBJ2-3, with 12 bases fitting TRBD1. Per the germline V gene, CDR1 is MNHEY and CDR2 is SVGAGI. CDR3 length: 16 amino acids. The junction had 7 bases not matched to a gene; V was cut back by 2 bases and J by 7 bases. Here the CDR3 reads CASSYLGQGATHTQYF. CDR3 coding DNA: TGTGCCAGCAGTTACCTGGGACAGGGGGCGACTCATACGCAGTATTTT.

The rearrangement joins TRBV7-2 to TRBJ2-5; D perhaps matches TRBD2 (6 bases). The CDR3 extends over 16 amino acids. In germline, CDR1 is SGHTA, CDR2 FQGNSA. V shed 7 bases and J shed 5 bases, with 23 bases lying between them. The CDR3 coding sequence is TGTGCCAGCACCGTGCGTGGCGGGATGCGGCCGGAGACCCAGTACTTC. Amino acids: CASTVRGGMRPETQYF.

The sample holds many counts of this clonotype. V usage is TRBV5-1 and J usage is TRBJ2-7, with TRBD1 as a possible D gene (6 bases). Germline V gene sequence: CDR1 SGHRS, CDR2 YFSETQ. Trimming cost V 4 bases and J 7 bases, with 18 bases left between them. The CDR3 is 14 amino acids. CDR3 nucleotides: TGCGCCAGCAGCATCGAGGGGGTAGCAGGAGAGCAGTACTTC. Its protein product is CASSIEGVAGEQYF. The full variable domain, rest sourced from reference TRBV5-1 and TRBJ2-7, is KAGVTQTPRYLIKTRGQQVTLSCSPISGHRSVSWYQQTPGQGLQFLFEYFSETQRNKGNFPGRFSGRQFSNSRSEMNVSTLELGDSALYLCASSIEGVAGEQYFGPGTRLTVT.

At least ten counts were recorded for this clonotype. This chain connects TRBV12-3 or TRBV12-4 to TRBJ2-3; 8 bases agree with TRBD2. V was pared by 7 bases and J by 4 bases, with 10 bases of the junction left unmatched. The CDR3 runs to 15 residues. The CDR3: CASIPRTSKADTQYF. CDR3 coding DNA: TGTGCCAGCATACCTCGGACTAGCAAGGCAGATACGCAGTATTTT.

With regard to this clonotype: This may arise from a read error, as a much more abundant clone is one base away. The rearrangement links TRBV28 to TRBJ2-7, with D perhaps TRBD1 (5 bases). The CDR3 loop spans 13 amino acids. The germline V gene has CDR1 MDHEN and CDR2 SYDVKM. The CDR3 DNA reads TGTGCCAGCAGGGGTCCAGGGTACTACGAGCAGTGCTTC. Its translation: CASRGPGYYEQCF.

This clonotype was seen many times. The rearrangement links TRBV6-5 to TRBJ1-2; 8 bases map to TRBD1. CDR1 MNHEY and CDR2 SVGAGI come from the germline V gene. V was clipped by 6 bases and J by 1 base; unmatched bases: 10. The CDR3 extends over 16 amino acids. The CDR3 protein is CASSRDRGTLNYGYTF. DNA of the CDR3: TGTGCCAGCAGCCGCGACAGGGGCACTCTTAACTATGGCTACACCTTC.

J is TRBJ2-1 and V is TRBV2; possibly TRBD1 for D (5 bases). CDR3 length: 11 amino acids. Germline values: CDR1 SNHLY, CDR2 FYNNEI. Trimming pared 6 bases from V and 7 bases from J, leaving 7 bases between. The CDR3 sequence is CASSRENEQFF. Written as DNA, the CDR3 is TGTGCCAGCAGCAGGGAAAATGAGCAGTTCTTC.